The rows below give T cell receptor beta chains drawn from one sample of a study of CD8 T cells in Susac syndrome. One entry per CDR3 protein results from TCRdb running MiXCR on the immunoSEQ multiplex PCR reads. Here the sample spans over 120,000 distinct CDR3 sequences, 94% being singletons. The sample was CD4+ T cells from PBMCs. Receptors originate from a human donor in good health. Each CDR3 is given with its conserved first and last residue. A D gene is named only where the DNA matches it firmly. Expanded clones are given a class, and other clones once, few, many or no size at all.

clone_size	v_call	d_call	j_call	cdr3_aa	cdr3_nt
.	TRBV20-1	.	TRBJ2-5	CSAPLQETQYF	TGCAGTGCCCCCCTTCAAGAGACCCAGTACTTC
.	TRBV5-1	.	TRBJ2-5	CASSLYSQETQYF	TGCGCCAGCAGCTTGTACAGCCAAGAGACCCAGTACTTC
.	TRBV28	.	TRBJ2-2	CASRLRGELFF	TGTGCCAGCAGGTTACGCGGGGAGCTGTTTTTT
few	TRBV6-5	.	TRBJ2-7	CASRERGPYEQYF	TGTGCCAGCAGGGAAAGAGGGCCCTACGAGCAGTACTTC
.	TRBV12-3/TRBV12-4	TRBD1	TRBJ1-1	CASSSGQGGTEAFF	TGTGCCAGCAGTTCCGGACAGGGGGGAACTGAAGCTTTCTTT
.	TRBV10-3	TRBD2	TRBJ2-3	CAIAAGGSTDTQYF	TGTGCCATCGCGGCGGGAGGGAGCACAGATACGCAGTATTTT
.	TRBV30	TRBD2	TRBJ2-7	CAWRTLRGRRSYEQYF	TGTGCCTGGAGGACCCTACGCGGGAGGCGCTCCTACGAGCAGTACTTC
.	TRBV6-1	.	TRBJ1-1	CASSVGGRTEAFF	TGTGCCAGCAGTGTGGGGGGCCGGACTGAAGCTTTCTTT
.	TRBV7-3	TRBD2	TRBJ2-1	CASSHRPTSGRPREQFF	TGTGCCAGCAGCCACCGCCCGACTAGCGGGAGGCCCAGAGAGCAGTTCTTC
.	TRBV19	.	TRBJ1-3	CASSIEASSGNTIYF	TGTGCCAGTAGTATAGAGGCGAGCTCTGGAAACACCATATATTTT
.	TRBV4-1	TRBD2	TRBJ2-2	CASSRLTSFVGELFF	TGCGCCAGCAGCCGTTTGACTAGCTTTGTCGGGGAGCTGTTTTTT
.	TRBV19	TRBD1	TRBJ1-1	CASKNRGLGDTEAFF	TGTGCCAGTAAGAACAGGGGGCTAGGGGACACTGAAGCTTTCTTT
.	TRBV5-1	TRBD2	TRBJ2-2	CASRLPTSGSTGELFF	TGCGCCAGCAGACTCCCGACTAGCGGGAGCACCGGGGAGCTGTTTTTT
.	TRBV10-3	.	TRBJ1-1	CAISESDTEAFF	TGTGCCATCAGCGAATCGGACACTGAAGCTTTCTTT
once	TRBV3-1	TRBD2	TRBJ2-1	CASSQGTSPNEQFF	TGTGCCAGCAGCCAGGGGACTAGTCCCAATGAGCAGTTCTTC
.	TRBV6-1	TRBD2	TRBJ2-3	CARAAGLAGDTDTQYF	TGTGCCAGAGCGGCGGGACTAGCGGGAGACACAGATACGCAGTATTTT
.	TRBV7-2	.	TRBJ1-4	CASSLRSAENEKLFF	TGTGCCAGCAGCTTAAGGTCGGCAGAGAATGAAAAACTGTTTTTT
.	TRBV2	.	TRBJ2-3	CASSEARWDTQYF	TGTGCCAGCAGTGAAGCCCGGTGGGATACGCAGTATTTT
.	TRBV25-1	.	TRBJ2-2	CASTKGFNTGELFF	TGTGCCAGCACAAAGGGATTTAACACCGGGGAGCTGTTTTTT
.	TRBV12-3/TRBV12-4	.	TRBJ2-1	CASSHRASGDEQFF	TGTGCCAGCAGTCACCGGGCCTCAGGCGATGAGCAGTTCTTC
.	TRBV7-8	TRBD2	TRBJ2-1	CASSSPSGSGNEQFF	TGTGCCAGCAGCTCCCCCAGCGGGAGTGGCAATGAGCAGTTCTTC
.	TRBV7-9	.	TRBJ2-7	CASGKNEQYF	TGTGCCAGCGGTAAGAACGAGCAGTACTTC
.	TRBV2	TRBD1	TRBJ2-7	CASTRDSSYEQYF	TGTGCCAGCACCAGGGACAGCTCCTACGAGCAGTACTTC
.	TRBV11-2	TRBD2	TRBJ2-1	CASSSLAGLYKNEQFF	TGTGCCAGCAGCTCCTTAGCGGGATTGTATAAGAATGAGCAGTTCTTC
.	TRBV30	.	TRBJ2-5	CAGARGMGQETQYF	TGTGCCGGAGCCCGGGGGATGGGCCAAGAGACCCAGTACTTC
.	TRBV19	.	TRBJ2-3	CASSIEHDNTDTQYF	TGTGCCAGTAGTATAGAACACGACAATACAGATACGCAGTATTTT
.	TRBV15	.	TRBJ1-5	CATKGGPNSNQPQHF	TGTGCCACTAAAGGTGGACCAAATAGCAATCAGCCCCAGCATTTT
.	TRBV6-6	.	TRBJ1-1	CASSYSDRNTEAFF	TGTGCCAGCAGTTACTCTGACAGGAACACTGAAGCTTTCTTT
.	TRBV20-1	TRBD2	TRBJ2-7	CSARDGAGGSYEQYF	TGCAGTGCTAGAGATGGAGCGGGAGGCTCCTACGAGCAGTACTTC
.	TRBV20-1	TRBD1	TRBJ1-4	CSARGGDRVEKLFF	TGCAGTGCTAGGGGTGGGGACAGGGTTGAAAAACTGTTTTTT
.	TRBV9	.	TRBJ1-1	CASSGGRNLRNTEAFF	TGTGCCAGCAGCGGGGGACGGAACCTCAGGAACACTGAAGCTTTCTTT
.	TRBV2	TRBD1	TRBJ1-4	CASRDDRDQNEKLFF	TGTGCCAGCAGAGACGACAGGGATCAGAATGAAAAACTGTTTTTT
.	TRBV3-1	TRBD1	TRBJ1-1	CASSQENRGRAEAFF	TGTGCCAGCAGCCAAGAAAACAGGGGGCGGGCTGAAGCTTTCTTT
.	TRBV2	TRBD1	TRBJ2-7	CASRQGTFSYEQYF	TGTGCCAGCCGACAGGGGACATTCTCCTACGAGCAGTACTTC
.	TRBV27	TRBD1	TRBJ1-2	CASRPRQGHYGYTF	TGTGCCAGCAGACCTCGACAGGGACACTATGGCTACACCTTC
.	TRBV30	TRBD2	TRBJ2-7	CAWSPGTSVSYEQYF	TGTGCCTGGAGTCCGGGGACTAGCGTTTCCTACGAGCAGTACTTC
once	TRBV3-1	TRBD2	TRBJ2-7	CASSQILTGGPSGEQYF	TGTGCCAGCAGCCAAATCCTAACGGGAGGGCCCTCGGGCGAGCAGTACTTC
.	TRBV5-1	TRBD1	TRBJ2-7	CASSSQGQTTEQYF	TGCGCCAGCAGCTCGCAGGGACAGACCACCGAGCAGTACTTC
once	TRBV6-5	.	TRBJ2-1	CASSLGYNHNEQFF	TGTGCCAGCAGCCTCGGATATAATCACAATGAGCAGTTCTTC
.	TRBV5-1	TRBD1	TRBJ2-7	CASSLTLTTGTGQYF	TGCGCCAGCAGCTTGACCCTAACGACAGGGACGGGGCAGTACTTC
.	TRBV5-6	TRBD1	TRBJ1-2	CASSSYRGGFTGYTF	TGTGCCAGCAGCTCTTACAGGGGTGGCTTTACTGGCTACACCTTC
.	TRBV7-2	.	TRBJ1-2	CASSPGGARGYTF	TGTGCCAGCAGCCCCGGGGGGGCACGGGGCTACACCTTC
.	TRBV19	TRBD2	TRBJ2-3	CASLGREGPYTQYF	TGTGCCAGTTTGGGGCGGGAGGGCCCTTATACGCAGTATTTT